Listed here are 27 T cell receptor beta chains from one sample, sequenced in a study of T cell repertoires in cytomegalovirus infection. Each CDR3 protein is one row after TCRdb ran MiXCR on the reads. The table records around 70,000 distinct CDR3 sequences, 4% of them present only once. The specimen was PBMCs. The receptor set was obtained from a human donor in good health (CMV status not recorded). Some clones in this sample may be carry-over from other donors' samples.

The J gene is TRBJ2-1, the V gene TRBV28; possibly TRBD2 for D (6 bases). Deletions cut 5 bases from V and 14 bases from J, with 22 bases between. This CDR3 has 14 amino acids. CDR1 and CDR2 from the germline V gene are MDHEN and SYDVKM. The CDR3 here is CASSKQGLATREFF. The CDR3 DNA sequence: TGTGCCAGCAGTAAGCAGGGACTGGCCACGCGGGAGTTCTTC.

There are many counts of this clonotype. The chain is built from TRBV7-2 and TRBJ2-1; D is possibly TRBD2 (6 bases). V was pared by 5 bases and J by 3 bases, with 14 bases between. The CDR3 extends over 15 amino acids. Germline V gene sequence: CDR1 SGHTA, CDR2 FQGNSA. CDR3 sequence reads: CASSLRGMGYNEQFF. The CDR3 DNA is TGTGCCAGCAGCCTCCGGGGGATGGGCTACAATGAGCAGTTCTTC.

This CDR3 is CSARVGNLGTYEQYF. The CDR3 DNA sequence: TGCAGTGCTAGGGTGGGCAACCTTGGAACCTACGAGCAGTACTTC. The chain links TRBV20-1 to TRBJ2-7; D is ambiguous. The V gene's germline CDR1 is DFQATT and CDR2 SNEGSKA (reference sequence). V was trimmed by 3 bases and J by 2 bases, leaving 17 bases between them. This CDR3 has 15 residues.

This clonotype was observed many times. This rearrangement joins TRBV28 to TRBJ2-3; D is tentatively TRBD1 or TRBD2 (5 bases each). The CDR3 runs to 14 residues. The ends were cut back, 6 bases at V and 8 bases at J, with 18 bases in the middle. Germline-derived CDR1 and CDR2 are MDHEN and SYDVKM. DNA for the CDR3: TGTGCCAGCAGCCTCGCCCAGGGCGGAGGTACGCAGTATTTT. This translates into CASSLAQGGGTQYF.

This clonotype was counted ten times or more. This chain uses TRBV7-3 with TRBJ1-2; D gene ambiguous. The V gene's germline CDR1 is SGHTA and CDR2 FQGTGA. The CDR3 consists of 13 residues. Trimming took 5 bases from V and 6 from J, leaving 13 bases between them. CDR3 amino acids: CASSPSTTHGYTF. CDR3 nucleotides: TGTGCCAGCAGCCCCTCAACGACGCATGGCTACACCTTC. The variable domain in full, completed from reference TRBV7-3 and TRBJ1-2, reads GAGVSQTPSNKVTEKGKYVELRCDPISGHTALYWYRQSLGQGPEFLIYFQGTGAADDSGLPNDRFFAVRPEGSVSTLKIQRTERGDSAVYLCASSPSTTHGYTFGSGTRLTVV.

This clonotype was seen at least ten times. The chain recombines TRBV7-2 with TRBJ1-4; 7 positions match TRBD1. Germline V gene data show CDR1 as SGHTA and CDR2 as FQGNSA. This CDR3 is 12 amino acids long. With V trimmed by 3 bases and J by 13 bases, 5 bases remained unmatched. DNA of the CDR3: TGTGCCAGCAGCTTGCAGGGGGTATCACTGTTTTTT. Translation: CASSLQGVSLFF. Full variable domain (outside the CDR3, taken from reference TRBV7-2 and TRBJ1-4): GAGVSQSPSNKVTEKGKDVELRCDPISGHTALYWYRQSLGQGLEFLIYFQGNSAPDKSGLPSDRFSAERTGGSVSTLTIQRTQQEDSAVYLCASSLQGVSLFFGSGTQLSVL.

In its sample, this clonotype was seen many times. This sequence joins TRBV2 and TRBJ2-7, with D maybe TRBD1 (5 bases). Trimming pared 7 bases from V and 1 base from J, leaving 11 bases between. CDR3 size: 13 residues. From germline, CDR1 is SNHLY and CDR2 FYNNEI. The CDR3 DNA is TGTGCCAGCAAGACAGACCTTTCCTACGAGCAGTACTTC. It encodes CASKTDLSYEQYF.

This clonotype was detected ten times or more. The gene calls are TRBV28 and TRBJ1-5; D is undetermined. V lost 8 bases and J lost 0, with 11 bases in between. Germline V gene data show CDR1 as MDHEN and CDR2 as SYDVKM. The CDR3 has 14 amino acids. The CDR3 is CASWTGYSNQPQHF. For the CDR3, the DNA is TGTGCCAGCTGGACGGGCTATAGCAATCAGCCCCAGCATTTT.

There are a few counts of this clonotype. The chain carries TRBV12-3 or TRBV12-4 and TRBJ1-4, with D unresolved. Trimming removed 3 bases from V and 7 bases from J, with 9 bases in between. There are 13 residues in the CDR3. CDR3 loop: CASSLGPFEKLFF. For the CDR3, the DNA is TGTGCCAGCAGTTTGGGTCCTTTTGAAAAACTGTTTTTT.

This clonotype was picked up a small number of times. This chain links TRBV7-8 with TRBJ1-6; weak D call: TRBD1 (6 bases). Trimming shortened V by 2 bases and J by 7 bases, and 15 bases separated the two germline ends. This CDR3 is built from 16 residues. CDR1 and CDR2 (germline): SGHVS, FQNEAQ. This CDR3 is CASSLSEEGGNSPLHF. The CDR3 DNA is TGTGCCAGCAGCTTATCCGAGGAAGGGGGGAATTCACCCCTCCACTTT.

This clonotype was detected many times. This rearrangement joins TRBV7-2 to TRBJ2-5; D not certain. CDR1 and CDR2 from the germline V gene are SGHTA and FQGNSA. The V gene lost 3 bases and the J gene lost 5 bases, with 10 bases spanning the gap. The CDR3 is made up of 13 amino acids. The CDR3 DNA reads TGTGCCAGCAGCTTTGGGATGGTGGAGACCCAGTACTTC. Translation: CASSFGMVETQYF.

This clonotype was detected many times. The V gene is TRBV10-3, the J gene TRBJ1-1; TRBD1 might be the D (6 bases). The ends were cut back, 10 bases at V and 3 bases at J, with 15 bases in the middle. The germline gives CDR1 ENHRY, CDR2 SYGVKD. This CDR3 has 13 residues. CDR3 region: CATETGLDTEAFF. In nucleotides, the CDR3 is TGTGCCACGGAAACAGGGTTGGACACTGAAGCTTTCTTT.

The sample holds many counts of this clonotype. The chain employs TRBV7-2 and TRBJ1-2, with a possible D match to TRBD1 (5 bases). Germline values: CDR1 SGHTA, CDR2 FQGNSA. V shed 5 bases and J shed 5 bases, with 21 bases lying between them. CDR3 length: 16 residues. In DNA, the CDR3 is TGTGCCAGCAGCCCGGGAGCAGGACAACCTTTTTATGGCTACACCTTC. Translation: CASSPGAGQPFYGYTF.

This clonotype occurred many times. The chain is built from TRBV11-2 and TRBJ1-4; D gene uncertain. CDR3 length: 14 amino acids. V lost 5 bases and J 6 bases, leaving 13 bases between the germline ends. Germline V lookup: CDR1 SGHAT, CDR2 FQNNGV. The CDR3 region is CASSTWVRDEKLFF. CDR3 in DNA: TGTGCCAGCAGCACCTGGGTCCGGGATGAAAAACTGTTTTTT.

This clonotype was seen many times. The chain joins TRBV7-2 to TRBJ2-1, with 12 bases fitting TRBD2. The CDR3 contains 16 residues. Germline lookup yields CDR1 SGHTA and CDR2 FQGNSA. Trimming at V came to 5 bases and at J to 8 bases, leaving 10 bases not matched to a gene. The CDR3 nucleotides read TGTGCCAGCAGCGCCGGGACTAGCGGGTCGTGGGATGAGCAGTTCTTC. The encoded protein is CASSAGTSGSWDEQFF. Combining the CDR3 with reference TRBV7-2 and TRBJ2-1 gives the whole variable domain GAGVSQSPSNKVTEKGKDVELRCDPISGHTALYWYRQSLGQGLEFLIYFQGNSAPDKSGLPSDRFSAERTGGSVSTLTIQRTQQEDSAVYLCASSAGTSGSWDEQFFGPGTRLTVL.

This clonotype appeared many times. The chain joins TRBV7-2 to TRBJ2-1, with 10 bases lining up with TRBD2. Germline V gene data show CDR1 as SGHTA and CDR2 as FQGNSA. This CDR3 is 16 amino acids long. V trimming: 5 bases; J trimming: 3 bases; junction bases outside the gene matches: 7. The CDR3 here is CASSLESGGGYNEQFF. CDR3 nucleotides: TGTGCCAGCAGCCTGGAGAGCGGGGGGGGCTACAATGAGCAGTTCTTC.

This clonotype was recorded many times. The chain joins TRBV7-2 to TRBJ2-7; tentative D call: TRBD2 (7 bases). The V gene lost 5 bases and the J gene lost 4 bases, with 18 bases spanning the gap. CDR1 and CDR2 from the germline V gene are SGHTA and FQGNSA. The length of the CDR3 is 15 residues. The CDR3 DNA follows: TGTGCCAGCAGCCCGAGGGGGGGGGTCTGGTACGAGCAGTACTTC. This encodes CASSPRGGVWYEQYF. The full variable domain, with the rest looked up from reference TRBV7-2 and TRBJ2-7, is GAGVSQSPSNKVTEKGKDVELRCDPISGHTALYWYRQSLGQGLEFLIYFQGNSAPDKSGLPSDRFSAERTGGSVSTLTIQRTQQEDSAVYLCASSPRGGVWYEQYFGPGTRLTVT.

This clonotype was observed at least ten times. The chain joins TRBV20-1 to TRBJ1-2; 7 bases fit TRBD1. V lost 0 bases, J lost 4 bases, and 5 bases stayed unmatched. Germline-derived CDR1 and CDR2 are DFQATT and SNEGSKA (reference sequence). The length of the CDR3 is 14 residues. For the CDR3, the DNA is TGCAGTGCTAGAGATGACAGGGATACCTATGGCTACACCTTC. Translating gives CSARDDRDTYGYTF.

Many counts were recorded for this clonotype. The CDR3 spells CASSLVGLAGETQYF. The CDR3 DNA reads as TGTGCCAGCAGCTTAGTAGGTCTAGCGGGAGAGACCCAGTACTTC. The J gene is TRBJ2-5, the V gene TRBV7-2; 8 bases agree with TRBD2. The CDR3 contains 15 residues. V dropped 1 base and J dropped 4; count of bases not matched to a gene: 5. Germline CDR1 SGHTA, CDR2 FQGNSA.

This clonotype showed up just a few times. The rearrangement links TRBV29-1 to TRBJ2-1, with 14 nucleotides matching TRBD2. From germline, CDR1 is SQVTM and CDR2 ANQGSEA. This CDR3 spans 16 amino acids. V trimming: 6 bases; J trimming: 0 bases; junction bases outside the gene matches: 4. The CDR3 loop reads CSVLGTSGSSYNEQFF. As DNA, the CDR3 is TGCAGCGTGCTCGGGACTAGCGGGAGCTCCTACAATGAGCAGTTCTTC.

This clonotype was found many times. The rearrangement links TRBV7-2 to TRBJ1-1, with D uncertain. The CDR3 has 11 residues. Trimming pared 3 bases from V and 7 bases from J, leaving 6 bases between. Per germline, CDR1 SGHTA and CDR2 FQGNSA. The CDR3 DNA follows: TGTGCCAGCAGCTTTCGGGGTGAAGCTTTCTTT. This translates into CASSFRGEAFF. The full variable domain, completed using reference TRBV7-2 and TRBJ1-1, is GAGVSQSPSNKVTEKGKDVELRCDPISGHTALYWYRQSLGQGLEFLIYFQGNSAPDKSGLPSDRFSAERTGGSVSTLTIQRTQQEDSAVYLCASSFRGEAFFGQGTRLTVV.

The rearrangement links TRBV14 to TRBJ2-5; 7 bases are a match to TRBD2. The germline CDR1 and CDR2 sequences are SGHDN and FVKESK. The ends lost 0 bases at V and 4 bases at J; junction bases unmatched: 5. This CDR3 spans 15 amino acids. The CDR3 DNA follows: TGTGCCAGCAGCCAAGATCAGGTAGCGGGAGAGACCCAGTACTTC. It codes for CASSQDQVAGETQYF. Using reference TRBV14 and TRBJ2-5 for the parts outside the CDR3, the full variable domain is EAGVTQFPSHSVIEKGQTVTLRCDPISGHDNLYWYRRVMGKEIKFLLHFVKESKQDESGMPNNRFLAERTGGTYSTLKVQPAELEDSGVYFCASSQDQVAGETQYFGPGTRLLVL.

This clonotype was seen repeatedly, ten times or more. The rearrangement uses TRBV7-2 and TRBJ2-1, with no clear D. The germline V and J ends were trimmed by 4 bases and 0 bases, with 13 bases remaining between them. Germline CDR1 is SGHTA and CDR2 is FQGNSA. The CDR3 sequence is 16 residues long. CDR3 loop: CASSSGWRNSYNEQFF. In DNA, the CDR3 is TGTGCCAGCAGCTCCGGCTGGCGAAACTCCTACAATGAGCAGTTCTTC.

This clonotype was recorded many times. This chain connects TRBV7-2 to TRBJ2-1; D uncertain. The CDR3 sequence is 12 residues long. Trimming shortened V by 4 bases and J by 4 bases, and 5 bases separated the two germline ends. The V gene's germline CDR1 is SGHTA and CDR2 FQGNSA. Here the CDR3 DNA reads TGTGCCAGCAGCTCTGGGTACAATGAGCAGTTCTTC. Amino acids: CASSSGYNEQFF.

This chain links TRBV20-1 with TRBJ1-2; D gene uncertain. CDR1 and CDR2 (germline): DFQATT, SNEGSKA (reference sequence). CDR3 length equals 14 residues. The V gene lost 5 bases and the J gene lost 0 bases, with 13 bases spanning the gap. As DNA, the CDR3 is TGCAGTGCTCCCCTAAGGTTAGCTAACTATGGCTACACCTTC. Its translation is CSAPLRLANYGYTF.

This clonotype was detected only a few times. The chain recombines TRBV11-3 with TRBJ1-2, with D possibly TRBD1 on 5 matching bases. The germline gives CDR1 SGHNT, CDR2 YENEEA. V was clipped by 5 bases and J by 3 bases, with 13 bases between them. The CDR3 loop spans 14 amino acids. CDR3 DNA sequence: TGTGCCAGCAGCCCGGGAGGGACGGACTATGGCTACACCTTC. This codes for CASSPGGTDYGYTF.

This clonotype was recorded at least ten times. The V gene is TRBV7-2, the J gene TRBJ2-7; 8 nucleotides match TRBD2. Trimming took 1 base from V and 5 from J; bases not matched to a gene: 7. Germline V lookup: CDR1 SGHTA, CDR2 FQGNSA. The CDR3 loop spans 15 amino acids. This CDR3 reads CASSLDGRATHEQYF. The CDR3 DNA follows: TGTGCCAGCAGCTTAGACGGGAGGGCCACCCACGAGCAGTACTTC.